This TCR beta chain was identified during a study of T cell responses to AZD1222 COVID-19 vaccine. Study-level points and caveats: Donors, mostly white British, included more females; clonal diversity was possibly underestimated. Spike-specific TCR breadth and depth rose after two AZD1222 doses.

Second-dose recipients at about 4 or about 12 weeks were treated as one pooled group. Looked up from germline, CDR1 is KGHSH and CDR2 is LQKENI. The CDR3 is 14 residues long. V shed 3 bases, J shed 8 bases, and the junction held 7 bases outside the gene matches. Some clones are missing from TCRdb's copy, which holds only in-frame ones; the method was immunoSEQ multiplex PCR. The data contain around 15,000 clones, under 90% of them seen just once; the ten biggest clones take up approximately 40%. Regarding this clone: Its antigen is still unknown.

This sequence originates from an adult who received the AZD1222 COVID-19 vaccine. The chain is built from TRBV18 and TRBJ2-1, with 7 bases matching TRBD2. The sample in question was peripheral blood, obtained 28 days after the second AZD1222 dose. The CDR3 loop reads CASSPNWGGDEQFF. CDR3 in DNA: TGTGCCAGCTCACCGAATTGGGGAGGGGATGAGCAGTTCTTC.